This TCR beta chain derives from a study of cytomegalovirus exposure and HLA in healthy donors. Study-level points and caveats: A link between a missense DCLRE1C variant and TCR beta V- and J-gene trimming emerged from a later analysis.

The PCR employed 60 Vbeta primers together with 13 Jbeta primers. Clones were read by immunoSEQ multiplex PCR, and TCRdb kept only the in-frame ones, dropping some. The table includes approximately 130,000 clones, 70% to 75% detected once. The germline V gene has CDR1 SNHLY and CDR2 FYNNEI. The CDR3 is 15 amino acids. V was trimmed by 5 bases and J by 3 bases, leaving 11 bases between them. In the case of this clone: Its antigen is currently unknown.

This chain connects TRBV2 to TRBJ2-6; no reliable D call. Sequenced input: PBMCs. The TCR originated in a man aged 25-40 years in good health and CMV-seronegative. CDR3 loop: CASSPISSGANVLTF. In DNA, the CDR3 is TGTGCCAGCAGTCCTATCTCGAGTGGGGCCAACGTCCTGACTTTC.